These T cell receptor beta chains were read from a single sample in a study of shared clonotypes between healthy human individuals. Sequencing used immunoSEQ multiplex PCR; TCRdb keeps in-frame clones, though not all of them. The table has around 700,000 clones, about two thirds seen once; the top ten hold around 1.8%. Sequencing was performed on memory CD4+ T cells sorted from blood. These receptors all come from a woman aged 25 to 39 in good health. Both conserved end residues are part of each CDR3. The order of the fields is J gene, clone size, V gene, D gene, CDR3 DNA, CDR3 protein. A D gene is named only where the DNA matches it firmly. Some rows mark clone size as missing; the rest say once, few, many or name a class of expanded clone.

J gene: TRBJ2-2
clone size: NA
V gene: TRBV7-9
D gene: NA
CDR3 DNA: TGTGCCAGCAGCTTTAGGGCCACGAGCACCGGGGAGCTGTTTTTT
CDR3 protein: CASSFRATSTGELFF

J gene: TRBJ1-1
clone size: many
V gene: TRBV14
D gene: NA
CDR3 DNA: TGTGCCAGCAGCCAGGCTTATGGTGAAGCTTTCTTT
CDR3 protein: CASSQAYGEAFF

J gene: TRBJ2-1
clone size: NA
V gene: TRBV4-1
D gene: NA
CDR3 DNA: TGCGCCAGCAGCCAAGCCAGGGTAGAGGAGCAGTTCTTC
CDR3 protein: CASSQARVEEQFF

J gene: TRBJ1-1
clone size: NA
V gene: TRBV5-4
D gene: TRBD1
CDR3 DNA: TGTGCCAGCAGCTTGGGGCTGGACAGGGGGAACACTGAAGCTTTCTTT
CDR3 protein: CASSLGLDRGNTEAFF

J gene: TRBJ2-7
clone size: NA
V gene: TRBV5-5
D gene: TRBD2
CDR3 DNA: TGTGCCAGCAGCTTTGGACTAGCGGGAGCCTACGAGCAGTACTTC
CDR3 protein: CASSFGLAGAYEQYF

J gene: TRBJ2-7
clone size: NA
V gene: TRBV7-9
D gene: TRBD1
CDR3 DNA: TGTGCCAGCAGCTCCGCCGAGACAGGGGCCTACGAGCAGTACTTC
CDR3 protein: CASSSAETGAYEQYF

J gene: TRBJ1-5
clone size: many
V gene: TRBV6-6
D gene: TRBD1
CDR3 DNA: TGTGCCAGCAGTCCGAACAGGGGGGGTCATCAGCCCCAGCATTTT
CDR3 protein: CASSPNRGGHQPQHF

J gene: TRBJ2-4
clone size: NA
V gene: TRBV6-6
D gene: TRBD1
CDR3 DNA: TGTGCCAGCAGGGGACAGGGAAAAAACATTCAGTACTTC
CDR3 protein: CASRGQGKNIQYF

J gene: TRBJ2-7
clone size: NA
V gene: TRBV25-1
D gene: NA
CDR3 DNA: TGTGCCAGCAGTGAAGGGGTTCGGCAGTCCTACGAGCAGTACTTC
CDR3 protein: CASSEGVRQSYEQYF

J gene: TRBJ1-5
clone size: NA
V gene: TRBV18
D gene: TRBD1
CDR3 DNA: TGTGCCAGCTCACCCGAGGGACAGGGGAATCAGCCCCAGCATTTT
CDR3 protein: CASSPEGQGNQPQHF

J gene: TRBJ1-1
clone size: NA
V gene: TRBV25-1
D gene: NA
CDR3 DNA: TGTGCCAGCAGTGCGACGGACGGCCAGACTGAAGCTTTCTTT
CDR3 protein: CASSATDGQTEAFF

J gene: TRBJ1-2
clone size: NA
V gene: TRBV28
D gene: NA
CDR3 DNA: TGTGCCAGCAGTTTCCGGGAACCCTTCTATGGCTACACCTTC
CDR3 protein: CASSFREPFYGYTF

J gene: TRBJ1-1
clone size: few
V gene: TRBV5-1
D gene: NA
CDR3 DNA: TGCGCCAGCAGGATGGACAGTTACACTGAAGCTTTCTTT
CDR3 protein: CASRMDSYTEAFF

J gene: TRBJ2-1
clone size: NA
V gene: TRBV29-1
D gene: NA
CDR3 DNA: TGCAGCGTGTCGTTGCAAGCACGGAATGAGCAGTTCTTC
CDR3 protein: CSVSLQARNEQFF

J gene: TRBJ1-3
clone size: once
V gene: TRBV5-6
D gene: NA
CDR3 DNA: TGTGCCAGCAGCCGCAGGGGACCTGGAAACACCATATATTTT
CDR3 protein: CASSRRGPGNTIYF

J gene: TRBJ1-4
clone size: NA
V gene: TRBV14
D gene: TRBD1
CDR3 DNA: TGTGCCAGCAGCCGACCGGGACAGGGCGTGGAAAAACTGTTTTTT
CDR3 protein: CASSRPGQGVEKLFF

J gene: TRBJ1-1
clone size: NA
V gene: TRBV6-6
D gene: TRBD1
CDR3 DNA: TGTGCCAGCAGTGCTCCCGGGACAGGGGGCTCAGCTTTCTTT
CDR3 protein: CASSAPGTGGSAFF

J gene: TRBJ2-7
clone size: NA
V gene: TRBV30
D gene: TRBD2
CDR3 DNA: TGTGCCTGGAAGGGGGGACTAGGGAAGTACGAGCAGTACTTC
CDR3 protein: CAWKGGLGKYEQYF

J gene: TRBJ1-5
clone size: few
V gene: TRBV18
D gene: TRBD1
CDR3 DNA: TGTGCCAGCTCGACGACAGCTAGGGGGCGAAATCAGCCCCAGCATTTT
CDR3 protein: CASSTTARGRNQPQHF

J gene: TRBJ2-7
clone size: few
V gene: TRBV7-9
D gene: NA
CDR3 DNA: TGTGCCAGCAGCTTCGATCTGGGTCAGGGGAGACACGAGCAGTACTTC
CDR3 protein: CASSFDLGQGRHEQYF

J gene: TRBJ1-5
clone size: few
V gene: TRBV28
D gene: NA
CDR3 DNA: TGTGCCAGCAGGATCCGGGGCTCGGGGAGGGTGGATCAGCCCCAGCATTTT
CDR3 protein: CASRIRGSGRVDQPQHF

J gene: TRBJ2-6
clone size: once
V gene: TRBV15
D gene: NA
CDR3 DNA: TGTGCCACCAGCACCGGAATCTCTGGGGCCAACGTCCTGACTTTC
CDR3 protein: CATSTGISGANVLTF

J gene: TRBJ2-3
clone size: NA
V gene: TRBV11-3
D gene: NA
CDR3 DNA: TGTGCCAGCAGCTTAGGTGGAAACACAGATACGCAGTATTTT
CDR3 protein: CASSLGGNTDTQYF

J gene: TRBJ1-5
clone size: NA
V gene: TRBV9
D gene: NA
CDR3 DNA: TGTGCCAGCAGCGACGACCCAGGGGGCAATCAGCCCCAGCATTTT
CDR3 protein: CASSDDPGGNQPQHF

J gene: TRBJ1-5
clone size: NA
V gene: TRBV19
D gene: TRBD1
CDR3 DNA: TGTGCCAGTGGAGGACAGGGGGCCGGTCAGCCCCAGCATTTT
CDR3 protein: CASGGQGAGQPQHF

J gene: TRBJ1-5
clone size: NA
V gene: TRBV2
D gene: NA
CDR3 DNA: TGTGCCAGCAGCGCCGGGGGACGCGGTTCGAATCAGCCCCAGCATTTT
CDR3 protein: CASSAGGRGSNQPQHF

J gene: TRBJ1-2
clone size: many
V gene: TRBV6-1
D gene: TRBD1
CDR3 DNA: TGTGCCAGCAGATTACAGGGGAACTATGGCTACACCTTC
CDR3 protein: CASRLQGNYGYTF

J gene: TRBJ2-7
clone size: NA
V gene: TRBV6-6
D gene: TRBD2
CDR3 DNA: TGTGCCAGCAGTTACTCCGGCGGGAGTTCCTACGAGCAGTACTTC
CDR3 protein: CASSYSGGSSYEQYF

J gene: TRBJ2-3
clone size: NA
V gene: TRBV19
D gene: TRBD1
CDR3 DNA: TGTGCCAGTAGTATAGGAAGCGCAGGGGGTGCGATAACGGATACGCAGTATTTT
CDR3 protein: CASSIGSAGGAITDTQYF

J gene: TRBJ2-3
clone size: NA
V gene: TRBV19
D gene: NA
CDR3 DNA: TGTGCCAGTAGTATCGGCACGCAGCGAGATACGCAGTATTTT
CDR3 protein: CASSIGTQRDTQYF

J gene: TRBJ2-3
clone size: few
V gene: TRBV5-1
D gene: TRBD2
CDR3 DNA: TGCGCCAGCGGAAGACTAGCGCCCACAGATACGCAGTATTTT
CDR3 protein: CASGRLAPTDTQYF

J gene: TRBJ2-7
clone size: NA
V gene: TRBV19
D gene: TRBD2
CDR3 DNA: TGTGCCAGTAAACCGGGGACTAGCGTTGGGGAGCAGTACTTC
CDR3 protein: CASKPGTSVGEQYF

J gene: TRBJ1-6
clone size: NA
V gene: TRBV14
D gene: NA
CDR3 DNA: TGTGCCAGCAGCCAAGAGTGGGTTAATTCACCCCTCCACTTT
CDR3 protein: CASSQEWVNSPLHF

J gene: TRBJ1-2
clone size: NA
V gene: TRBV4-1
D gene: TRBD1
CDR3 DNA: TGCGCCAGTACTAGCATACCCGCCGGGACAGGTTACTATGGCTACACCTTC
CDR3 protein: CASTSIPAGTGYYGYTF

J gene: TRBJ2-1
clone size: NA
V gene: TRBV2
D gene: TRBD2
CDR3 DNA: TGTGCCACCCAGCGGGACCGCTCCTACAATGAGCAGTTCTTC
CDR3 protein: CATQRDRSYNEQFF

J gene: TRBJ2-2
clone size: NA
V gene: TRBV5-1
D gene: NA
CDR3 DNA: TGCGCCAGCAGCTTGGTGGGGCGAGCGAACACCGGGGAGCTGTTTTTT
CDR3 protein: CASSLVGRANTGELFF

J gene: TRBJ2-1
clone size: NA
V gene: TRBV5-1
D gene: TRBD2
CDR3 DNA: TGCGCCAGCAGCTTGGCCGGGACTAGCAATCATGAGCAGTTCTTC
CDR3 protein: CASSLAGTSNHEQFF

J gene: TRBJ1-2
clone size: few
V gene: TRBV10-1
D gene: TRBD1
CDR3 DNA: TGCGCCAGCGCGGACAGGGGCGGGTTTTACTATGGCTACACCTTC
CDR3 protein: CASADRGGFYYGYTF

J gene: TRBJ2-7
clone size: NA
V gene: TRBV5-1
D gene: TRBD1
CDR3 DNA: TGCGCCAGCAGCCAGACAGGGGAGTTCTACGAGCAGTACTTC
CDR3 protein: CASSQTGEFYEQYF

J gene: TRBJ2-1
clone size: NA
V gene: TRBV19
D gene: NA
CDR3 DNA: TGTGCCAGTAGGGCTCGGACCGCCGGAAATGGCGAGCAGTTCTTC
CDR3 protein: CASRARTAGNGEQFF

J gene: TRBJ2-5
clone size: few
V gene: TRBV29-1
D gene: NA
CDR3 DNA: TGCAGCGTTCCACTCGGGGCGAGTTTGGAGACCCAGTACTTC
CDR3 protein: CSVPLGASLETQYF

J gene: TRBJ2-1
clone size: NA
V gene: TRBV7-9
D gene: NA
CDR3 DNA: TGTGCCAGCAGCCGGGCGTTGGTGGTTAAACGGGATGAGCAGTTCTTC
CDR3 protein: CASSRALVVKRDEQFF

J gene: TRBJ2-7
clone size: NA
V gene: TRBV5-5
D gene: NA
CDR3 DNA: TGTGCCAGCAGCTTGAGAGGGCAGGTTCCCTACGAGCAGTACTTC
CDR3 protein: CASSLRGQVPYEQYF

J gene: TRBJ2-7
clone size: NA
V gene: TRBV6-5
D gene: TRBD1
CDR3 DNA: TGTGCCAGCAGTTACTCACTAGACAGGGGCCTTGAGCAGTACTTC
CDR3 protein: CASSYSLDRGLEQYF

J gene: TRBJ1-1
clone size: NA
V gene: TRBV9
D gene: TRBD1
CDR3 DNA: TGTGCCAGCAGTGCACGGGCGGACAGGGGGGGAAACACTGAAGCTTTCTTT
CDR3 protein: CASSARADRGGNTEAFF

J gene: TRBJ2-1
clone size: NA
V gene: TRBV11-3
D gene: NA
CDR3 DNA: TGTGCCAGCAGCCAAGGCGGACAGAGATCCTACAATGAGCAGTTCTTC
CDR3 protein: CASSQGGQRSYNEQFF

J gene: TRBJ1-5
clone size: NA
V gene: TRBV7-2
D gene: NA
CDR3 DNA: TGTGCCAGCAGCTCTAATGCACTGTTTAGCAATCAGCCCCAGCATTTT
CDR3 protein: CASSSNALFSNQPQHF

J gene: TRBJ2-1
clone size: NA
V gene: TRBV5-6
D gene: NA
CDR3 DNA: TGTGCCAGCAGCTTCGGAAGGGCGAATGAGCAGTTCTTC
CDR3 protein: CASSFGRANEQFF

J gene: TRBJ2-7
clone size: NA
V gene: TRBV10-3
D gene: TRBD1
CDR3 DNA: TGTGCCACCACCGGACAGGGGGCGTACGAGCAGTACTTC
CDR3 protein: CATTGQGAYEQYF

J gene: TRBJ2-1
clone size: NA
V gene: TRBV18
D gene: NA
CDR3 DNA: TGTGCCAGCTCACCACCGAGCCTATTGGATGAGCAGTTCTTC
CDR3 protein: CASSPPSLLDEQFF

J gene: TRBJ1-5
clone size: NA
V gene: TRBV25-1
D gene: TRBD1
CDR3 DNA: TGTGCCAGCAGTGGGCTACCGGGACAGGGAATTCAGCCCCAGCATTTT
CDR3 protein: CASSGLPGQGIQPQHF

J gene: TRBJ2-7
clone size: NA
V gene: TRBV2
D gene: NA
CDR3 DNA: TGTGCCAGCAGTGAACTCCTAGGGAGTAATCCCTACGAGCAGTACTTC
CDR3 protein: CASSELLGSNPYEQYF

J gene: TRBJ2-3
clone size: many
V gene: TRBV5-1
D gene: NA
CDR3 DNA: TGCGCCAGCAGCCCATTCGGCAGGGCTACAGATACGCAGTATTTT
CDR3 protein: CASSPFGRATDTQYF